Only one count was recorded for the clone carrying this T cell receptor beta chain. The V gene's germline CDR1 is MNHEY and CDR2 SMNVEV (reference sequence). CDR3 length: 13 amino acids. The V gene lost 0 bases and the J gene lost 7 bases, with 10 bases spanning the gap. This record belongs to a study of T cell changes during pregnancy in multiple sclerosis. Data came from immunoSEQ multiplex PCR; TCRdb stores just in-frame clones and leaves some out. The data show around 63,000 clones, almost 95% seen once. V usage is TRBV27 and J usage is TRBJ2-7, with D maybe TRBD1 (6 bases). This sequence was found in a female donor in good health, enrolled as a control in a pregnancy study. The sample was CD8+ T cells from peripheral blood mononuclear cells, taken in the third trimester of pregnancy. The CDR3 is CASSLSDSSEQYF. The DNA for the CDR3 is TGTGCCAGCAGTTTATCGGACAGCTCAGAGCAGTACTTC.